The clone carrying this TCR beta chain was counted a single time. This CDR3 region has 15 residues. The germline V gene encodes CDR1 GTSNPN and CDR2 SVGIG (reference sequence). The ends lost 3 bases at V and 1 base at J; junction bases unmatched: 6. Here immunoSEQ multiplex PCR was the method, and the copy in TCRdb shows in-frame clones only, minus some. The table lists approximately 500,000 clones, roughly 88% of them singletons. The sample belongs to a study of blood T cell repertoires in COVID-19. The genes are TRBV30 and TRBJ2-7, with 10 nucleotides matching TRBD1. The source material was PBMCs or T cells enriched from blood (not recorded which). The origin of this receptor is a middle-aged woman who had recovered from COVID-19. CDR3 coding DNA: TGTGCCTGGAGGAGGGGGGACAGGGGATCCTACGAGCAGTACTTC. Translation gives CAWRRGDRGSYEQYF.